Only a few counts were recorded for the clone carrying this T cell receptor (beta chain). What it binds is unknown. The J segment lost 3 bases and the V segment lost 3 bases, leaving 5 bases of the junction unmatched. Germline V CDR1 and CDR2: SGHTA, FQGNSA. The CDR3 runs to 15 residues. This specimen comes from a study of post-analysis software for immune sequencing data. General study points: Co-batched samples clustered tightly together by F measure. Controls had lower frequencies than patients of 4 or 5 TRBV segments, which included TRBV5-6, TRBV5-1 and TRBV20-1.

Built from TCR beta cDNA, the libraries had unique molecular identifiers in them. It was from about 0.98 to 11 million T cells that 500,000 or so cDNA molecules came. TCRdb analysed the PCR reads with MiXCR anew, one entry per CDR3 protein. The sample consists of 750,000 to 950,000 distinct CDR3 sequences, roughly 58% of them appearing once. The TCR originated in a girl aged 5 to 17 with multiple sclerosis. The chain recombines TRBV7-2 with TRBJ2-3; 8 bases are a match to TRBD2. Sequences were obtained from blood. The DNA of the CDR3 is TGTGCCAGCAGCTTTCTCGGGGGGGGAACAGATACGCAGTATTTT. This encodes CASSFLGGGTDTQYF. Full variable domain (missing parts from reference TRBV7-2 and TRBJ2-3): GAGVSQSPSNKVTEKGKDVELRCDPISGHTALYWYRQSLGQGLEFLIYFQGNSAPDKSGLPSDRFSAERTGGSVSTLTIQRTQQEDSAVYLCASSFLGGGTDTQYFGPGTRLTVL.